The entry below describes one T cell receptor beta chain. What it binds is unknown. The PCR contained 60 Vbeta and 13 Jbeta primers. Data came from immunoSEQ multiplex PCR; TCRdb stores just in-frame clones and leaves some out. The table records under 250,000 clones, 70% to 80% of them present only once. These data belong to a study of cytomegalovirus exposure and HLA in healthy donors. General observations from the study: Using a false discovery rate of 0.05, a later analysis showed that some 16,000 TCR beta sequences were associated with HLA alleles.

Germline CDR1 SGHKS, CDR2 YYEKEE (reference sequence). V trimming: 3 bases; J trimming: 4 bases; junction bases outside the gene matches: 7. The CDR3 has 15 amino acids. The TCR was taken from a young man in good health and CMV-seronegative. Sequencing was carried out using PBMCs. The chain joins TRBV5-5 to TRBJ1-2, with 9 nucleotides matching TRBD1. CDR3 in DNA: TGTGCCAGCAGCTACGATGGGACAGGGTTCTATGGCTACACCTTC. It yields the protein CASSYDGTGFYGYTF.